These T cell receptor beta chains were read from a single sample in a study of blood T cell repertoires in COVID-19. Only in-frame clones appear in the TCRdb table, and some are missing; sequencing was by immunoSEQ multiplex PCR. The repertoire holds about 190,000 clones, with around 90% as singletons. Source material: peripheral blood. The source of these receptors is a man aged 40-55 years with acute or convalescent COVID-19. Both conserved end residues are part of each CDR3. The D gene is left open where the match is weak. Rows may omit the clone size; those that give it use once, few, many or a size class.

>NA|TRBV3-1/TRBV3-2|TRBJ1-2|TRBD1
TGTGCCAGCAGCCAAGCGCCAGGGGGCAACTATGGCTACACCTTC
CASSQAPGGNYGYTF
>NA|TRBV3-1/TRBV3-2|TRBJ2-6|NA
TGTGCCAGCAGCCAAGAAAGGGCGGACAAGAAGGGTGGGGCCAACGTCCTGACTTTC
CASSQERADKKGGANVLTF
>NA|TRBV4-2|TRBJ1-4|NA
TGTGCCAGCAGCCAAGATGGGCCCGCAACTAATGAAAAACTGTTTTTT
CASSQDGPATNEKLFF
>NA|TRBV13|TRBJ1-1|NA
TGTGCCAGCAGCTACAGGGTGATGGGGAACACTGAAGCTTTCTTT
CASSYRVMGNTEAFF
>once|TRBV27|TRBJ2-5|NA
TGTGCCAGCAGTACACGGGACACCACTCCAGAGACCCAGTACTTC
CASSTRDTTPETQYF
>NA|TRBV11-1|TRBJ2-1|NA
TGTGCCAGCAGCTTGCCGGGGGTCGACTACAATGAGCAGTTCTTC
CASSLPGVDYNEQFF
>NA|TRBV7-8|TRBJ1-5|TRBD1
TGTGCCAGCAGCTTAGAAAGGGACAGGGTGGGCAATCAGCCCCAGCATTTT
CASSLERDRVGNQPQHF
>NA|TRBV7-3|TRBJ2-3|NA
TGTGCCAGCAGCTCCCTGTATCGGGATACGCAGTATTTT
CASSSLYRDTQYF
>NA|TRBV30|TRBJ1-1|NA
TGTGCCTGGGTTACAAATATGAACACTGAAGCTTTCTTT
CAWVTNMNTEAFF
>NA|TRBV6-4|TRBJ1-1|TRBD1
TGTGCCAGCAGTGAAGAGTGGGAGACAGGGAATGTGAACACTGAAGCTTTCTTT
CASSEEWETGNVNTEAFF
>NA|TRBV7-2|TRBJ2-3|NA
TGTGCCAGCAGCTTAGATCAAACTAGCACAGATACGCAGTATTTT
CASSLDQTSTDTQYF
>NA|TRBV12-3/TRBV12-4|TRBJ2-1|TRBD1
TGTGCCAGCAACTTCGGACAGGGTGGAGAGCAGTTCTTC
CASNFGQGGEQFF
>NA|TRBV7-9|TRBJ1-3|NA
TGTGCCAGCAGCCTCGCAACGGCTGCAGGTGGAAACACCATATATTTT
CASSLATAAGGNTIYF
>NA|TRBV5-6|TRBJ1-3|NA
TGTGCCAGCAGCCCGCGGTTCATCTCTGGAAACACCATATATTTT
CASSPRFISGNTIYF
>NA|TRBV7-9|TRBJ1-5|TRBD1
TGTGCCAGCAGCTTAGGGGACAGCCCCCAGCATTTT
CASSLGDSPQHF
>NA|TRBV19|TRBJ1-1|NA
TGTGCCAGTAACAAAAGGGGGAGGGACACTGAAGCTTTCTTT
CASNKRGRDTEAFF
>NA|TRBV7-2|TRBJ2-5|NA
TGTGCCAGCAGCTTTAGTCAAGAGACCCAGTACTTC
CASSFSQETQYF
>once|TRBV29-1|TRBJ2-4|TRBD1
TGCAGCGTTTCGACAGGGGTAAAAAACATTCAGTACTTC
CSVSTGVKNIQYF
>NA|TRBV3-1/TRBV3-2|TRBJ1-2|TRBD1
TGTGCCAGCAGCAATTACGGACAGGGTGACAATGGCTACACCTTC
CASSNYGQGDNGYTF
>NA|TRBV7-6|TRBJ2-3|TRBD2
TGTGCCAGCAGCGCATCACTAGCGGGGTTAGATACGCAGTATTTT
CASSASLAGLDTQYF
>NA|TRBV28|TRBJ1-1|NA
TGTGCCAGCAGTCAGGGGTGGAACACTGAAGCTTTCTTT
CASSQGWNTEAFF
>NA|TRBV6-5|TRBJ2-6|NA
TGTGCCAGCAGTTACCCGAGGGGGACTGGGGCCAACGTCCTGACTTTC
CASSYPRGTGANVLTF
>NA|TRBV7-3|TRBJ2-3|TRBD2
TGTGCCAGCAGCTTAGCTAGCGGGGGGCCAGATACGCAGTATTTT
CASSLASGGPDTQYF
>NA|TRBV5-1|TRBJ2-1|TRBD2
TGCGCCAGCAGCTTTGGAACTAGCGGATTCGAGCAGTTCTTC
CASSFGTSGFEQFF
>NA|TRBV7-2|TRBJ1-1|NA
TGTGCCAGCAGGAGACCGGGTCCTGAAGGAGCTTTCTTT
CASRRPGPEGAFF
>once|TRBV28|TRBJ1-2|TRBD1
TGTGCCACAGTGGGACAGGGGAATGGCTACACCTTC
CATVGQGNGYTF
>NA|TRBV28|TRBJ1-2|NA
TGTGCCAGCAGCGAGGGAGGGGTTAACTATGGCTACACCTTC
CASSEGGVNYGYTF
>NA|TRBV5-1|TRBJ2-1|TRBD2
TGCGCCAGCAGCCCAGGGACTAGCCGTTACAATGAGCAGTTCTTC
CASSPGTSRYNEQFF
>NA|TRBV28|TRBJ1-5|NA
TGTGCCAGCAGGCGACAGTTTCTCAATCAGCCCCAGCATTTT
CASRRQFLNQPQHF
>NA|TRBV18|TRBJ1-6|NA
TGTGCCAGCTCACCAAACTCCGGGGGGCGCAATAATTCACCCCTCCACTTT
CASSPNSGGRNNSPLHF
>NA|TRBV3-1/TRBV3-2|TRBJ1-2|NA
TGTGCCAGCAGCCAAGATAGAAGCTATGGCTACACCTTC
CASSQDRSYGYTF
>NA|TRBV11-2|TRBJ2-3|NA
TGTGCCAGCAGCCTGGCGGGCACAGATACGCAGTATTTT
CASSLAGTDTQYF
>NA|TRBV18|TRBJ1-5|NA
TGTGCCAGCTCACCCGGAGGAGGGGCAGGGAGGAATCAGCCCCAGCATTTT
CASSPGGGAGRNQPQHF
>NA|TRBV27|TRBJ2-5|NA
TGTGCCAGCAGTCCCCCATGGGGGGGCAGAGAGACCCAGTACTTC
CASSPPWGGRETQYF
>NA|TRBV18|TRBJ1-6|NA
TGTGCCAGCTCACCCCCGGGGGTCTCCTATAATTCACCCCTCCACTTT
CASSPPGVSYNSPLHF
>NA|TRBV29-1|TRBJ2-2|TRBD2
TGCAGCGTTGAGATGGGGGGGGTAACCGGGGAGCTGTTTTTT
CSVEMGGVTGELFF